Below, 28 T cell receptor beta chains from the same sample are listed, as sequenced in a study of Graves' ophthalmopathy and Graves' hyperthyroidism. RNA transcripts provided the template for amplifying TCR beta CDR3 regions. Amplification began with first-round RT-PCR using HTBI primers, then second-round multiplex PCR was performed. TCRdb passed the multiplex PCR reads through MiXCR, listing each CDR3 protein once. The sample lists around 670,000 distinct CDR3 sequences; 40% were seen once. The sequenced sample was peripheral blood. Receptor source: an adult man with Graves' ophthalmopathy.

The rearrangement joins TRBV2 to TRBJ2-7; tentatively, D is TRBD1 (6 bases). Germline lookup yields CDR1 SNHLY and CDR2 FYNNEI. The V end lost 5 bases, the J end lost 5 bases, and 19 bases lay between the germline ends. The CDR3 is 15 amino acids. Written as DNA, the CDR3 is TGTGCCAGCAGTTACACAACAGGGTTTAGCAACGAGCAGTACTTC. Residues: CASSYTTGFSNEQYF.

This clonotype was seen a handful of times. The J gene is TRBJ1-1, the V gene TRBV29-1, with D tentatively TRBD1 (5 bases). The germline V and J ends were trimmed by 8 bases and 2 bases, with 9 bases remaining between them. Germline values: CDR1 SQVTM, CDR2 ANQGSEA. This CDR3 region has 11 residues. The CDR3 nucleotides read TGCAGCAGCCAGGGTAACACTGAAGCTTTCTTT. Protein: CSSQGNTEAFF.

The chain is built from TRBV20-1 and TRBJ2-2; 9 nucleotides match TRBD2. Germline V gives CDR1 DFQATT, CDR2 SNEGSKA (reference sequence). There are 14 residues in the CDR3. The J segment lost 9 bases and the V segment lost 3 bases, leaving 8 bases of the junction unmatched. The CDR3 is CSASIAGVSRELFF. The CDR3 DNA reads TGCAGTGCTAGTATAGCGGGAGTTTCGCGGGAGCTGTTTTTT.

Turning to this clonotype: A much larger clone differs from this one at a single base, so this may be a read error. V gene TRBV12-3 or TRBV12-4 combines with J gene TRBJ2-5; D unclear. V was pared by 6 bases and J by 2 bases, with 16 bases between. CDR3 length equals 15 residues. CDR3 region: CASSVVGRIQETQYF. The CDR3 region has the DNA TGTGCCAGCAGCGTAGTGGGCAGGATACAAGAGACCCAGTACTTC.

Comments on this clonotype: Here the CDR3 omits its conserved ending phenylalanine or tryptophan, so a read error is the likely source. The rearrangement links TRBV10-3 to TRBJ1-1; the D is unclear. Germline V gene sequence: CDR1 ENHRY, CDR2 SYGVKD. This CDR3 has 11 residues. V was shortened by 10 bases and J by 7 bases, with 13 bases between the two germline ends. The CDR3 DNA sequence: TGTGCCAGCGGGGAGGTGGTTGAAGCTTTCTCT. Protein product: CASGEVVEAFS.

This clonotype was detected a few times. The rearrangement uses TRBV29-1 and TRBJ1-1, with D perhaps matching TRBD1 (5 bases). V lost 7 bases to trimming and J lost 2 bases, with 17 bases between them. Germline lookup yields CDR1 SQVTM and CDR2 ANQGSEA. The CDR3 has 14 amino acids. The DNA for the CDR3 is TGCAGCGCAGCGGGGGACCCTGGAAACACTGAAGCTTTCTTT. Its protein is CSAAGDPGNTEAFF.

A few counts support this clonotype. One junction end disagrees with the germline gene, perhaps due to a read error. V and J are TRBV19 and TRBJ1-1; D is perhaps TRBD1 (5 bases). CDR1 is LNHDA and CDR2 is SQIVND in the germline V gene (reference sequence). The CDR3 is 13 amino acids. CDR3 nucleotide sequence: TGCGCCAGCAGACTGACGGGGGACACTGAAGCTTTCTTT. Translating gives CASRLTGDTEAFF.

This clonotype was seen a few times. V and J are TRBV6-6 and TRBJ1-3, with TRBD1 as a possible D gene (5 bases). The CDR3 is made up of 13 amino acids. Per the germline V gene, CDR1 is MNHNY and CDR2 is SVGAGI (reference sequence). V lost 8 bases, J lost 3 bases, and 11 bases lay in between. The DNA for the CDR3 is TGTGCCAGCTGCCAGGGTTTTGGAAACACCATATATTTT. Protein sequence: CASCQGFGNTIYF.

This clonotype was seen a handful of times. The V gene is TRBV14, the J gene TRBJ1-3; no clear D. The germline gives CDR1 SGHDN, CDR2 FVKESK. Trimming left V 4 bases short and J 0 bases short, with 13 bases between. The CDR3 is made up of 16 amino acids. CDR3 residues: CASSPEDGSSGNTIYF. DNA for the CDR3: TGTGCCAGCAGCCCAGAGGACGGGAGCTCTGGAAACACCATATATTTT. Looking up the rest from reference TRBV14 and TRBJ1-3 gives the full variable domain: EAGVTQFPSHSVIEKGQTVTLRCDPISGHDNLYWYRRVMGKEIKFLLHFVKESKQDESGMPNNRFLAERTGGTYSTLKVQPAELEDSGVYFCASSPEDGSSGNTIYFGEGSWLTVV.

The rearrangement joins TRBV9 to TRBJ1-6; unclear D gene. Between the trimmed V and J ends, which lost 5 bases and 7 bases, there was a span of 13 bases. Germline V CDR1 and CDR2: SGDLS, YYNGEE. This CDR3 spans 14 amino acids. This CDR3 reads CASSYRSNNSPLHF. As DNA, the CDR3 is TGTGCCAGCAGTTACCGCAGCAACAATTCACCCCTCCACTTT.

This clonotype has just a few counts. The rearrangement links TRBV24-1 to TRBJ2-5, with 9 bases that match TRBD1. Germline V gene data show CDR1 as KGHDR and CDR2 as SFDVKD. The CDR3 has 14 residues. V gave up 7 bases and J gave up 5 bases; unmatched junction bases: 7. The chain's CDR3 is CATRGQGQWETQYF. The CDR3 DNA reads as TGTGCCACCAGAGGACAGGGGCAGTGGGAGACCCAGTACTTC.

This clonotype was found a few times. The chain couples TRBV30 to TRBJ2-6; TRBD1 agrees at 8 bases. Trimming cost V 4 bases and J 3 bases; bases outside gene matches: 2. The CDR3 has 14 amino acids. In germline, CDR1 is GTSNPN, CDR2 SVGIG (reference sequence). This chain's CDR3 is CAWTGGSGANVLTF. CDR3 sequence (DNA): TGTGCCTGGACAGGGGGCAGTGGGGCCAACGTCCTGACTTTC. Drawing the rest from reference TRBV30 and TRBJ2-6, the complete variable domain is SQTIHQWPATLVQPVGSPLSLECTVEGTSNPNLYWYRQAAGRGLQLLFYSVGIGQISSEVPQNLSASRPQDRQFILSSKKLLLSDSGFYLCAWTGGSGANVLTFGAGSRLTVL.

The rearrangement links TRBV19 to TRBJ1-1; 7 nucleotides align to TRBD1. CDR1 LNHDA and CDR2 SQIVND come from the germline V gene (reference sequence). The CDR3 runs to 14 residues. The J segment lost 9 bases and the V segment lost 9 bases, leaving 16 bases of the junction unmatched. CDR3 nucleotide sequence: TGTGCCAGCAGCTTAGTGACAGGGACAACGAAAGCTTTCTTT. Translation gives CASSLVTGTTKAFF.

This clonotype was found many times. The CDR3 DNA follows: TGTGCCAGCCATACCTACGAGCAGTACTTC. Its translation is CASHTYEQYF. V and J are TRBV25-1 and TRBJ2-7; D call uncertain. CDR1 is MGHDK and CDR2 is SYGVNS in the germline V gene. This CDR3 is 10 amino acids long. The germline V and J ends were trimmed by 8 bases and 2 bases, with 4 bases remaining between them.

The rearrangement joins TRBV4-1 to TRBJ1-1; D is perhaps TRBD1 (6 bases). The germline V gene has CDR1 MGHRA and CDR2 YSYEKL. The length of the CDR3 is 15 residues. Between the trimmed V and J ends, which lost 7 bases and 0 bases, there was a span of 15 bases. The chain's CDR3 is CASNWGGQLNTEAFF. The CDR3 nucleotides read TGCGCCAGCAACTGGGGGGGACAATTGAACACTGAAGCTTTCTTT.

This clonotype was seen many times. The V call is TRBV29-1, the J call TRBJ2-7, with 7 bases fitting TRBD1. The length of the CDR3 is 12 residues. Germline V gene data show CDR1 as SQVTM and CDR2 as ANQGSEA. The J segment lost 5 bases and the V segment lost 6 bases, leaving 7 bases of the junction unmatched. The DNA of the CDR3 is TGCAGCGTAGGGGGCAGAAACAACGAGCAGTACTTC. Translation gives CSVGGRNNEQYF.

This clonotype has at least ten counts. This sequence joins TRBV10-3 and TRBJ1-2, with a weak D call TRBD1 (5 bases). Between the trimmed V and J ends, which lost 8 bases and 2 bases, there was a span of 12 bases. The V gene's germline CDR1 is ENHRY and CDR2 SYGVKD. The CDR3 length is 13 residues. DNA for the CDR3: TGTGCCATCTTCAATGGGGGGAACTATGGCTACACCTTC. Protein sequence: CAIFNGGNYGYTF.

This rearrangement joins TRBV7-2 to TRBJ1-1; D remains ambiguous. CDR1 and CDR2 (germline): SGHTA, FQGNSA. Trimming took 5 bases from V and 4 from J, leaving 17 bases between them. The length of the CDR3 is 15 residues. In nucleotides, the CDR3 is TGTGCCAGCAGCGCCTACTTCTCGTCAGCCACTGAAGCTTTCTTT. Amino acids: CASSAYFSSATEAFF.

This clonotype was picked up one time. V gene TRBV20-1 combines with J gene TRBJ1-1; D is perhaps TRBD1 (6 bases). V lost 7 bases and J lost 4, with 19 bases in between. CDR1 and CDR2 (germline): DFQATT, SNEGSKA (reference sequence). CDR3 length: 14 residues. The DNA of the CDR3 is TGCAGTGGAACAGGGTTCACGATGAGCACTGAAGCTTTCTTT. Amino acids: CSGTGFTMSTEAFF.

This clonotype was seen only a few times. This chain connects TRBV19 to TRBJ1-4; tentatively, D is TRBD1 (5 bases). CDR3 length: 14 residues. CDR1 and CDR2 from the germline V gene are LNHDA and SQIVND (reference sequence). Trimming cost V 8 bases and J 3 bases, with 13 bases left between them. DNA of the CDR3: TGTGCCAGTGCCTCCGGGACTTCTAATGAAAAACTGTTTTTT. Translating it yields CASASGTSNEKLFF.

DNA for the CDR3: TGTGCCAGCAGCTTAGTGGGGTACCAAGAGACCCAGTACTTC. Encoded protein: CASSLVGYQETQYF. V is TRBV7-2 and J is TRBJ2-5; unclear D gene. The germline CDR1 and CDR2 sequences are SGHTA and FQGNSA. This CDR3 region has 14 residues. Trimming removed 1 base from V and 0 bases from J, with 6 bases in between.

This chain links TRBV25-1 with TRBJ2-3, with 7 bases aligning to TRBD2. Germline V gene data show CDR1 as MGHDK and CDR2 as SYGVNS. There are 15 residues in the CDR3. V lost 5 bases, J lost 9 bases, and 14 bases stayed unmatched. Written as DNA, the CDR3 is TGTGCCAGCAGTCGAGCGGGGATTTCCAAAGGGACGCAGTATTTT. Amino acids: CASSRAGISKGTQYF.

In its sample, this clonotype was seen a few times. This chain uses TRBV5-6 with TRBJ1-3; TRBD1 might be the D (5 bases). V was trimmed by 1 base and J by 0 bases, leaving 11 bases between them. This CDR3 is 16 amino acids long. Germline V gene data show CDR1 as SGHDT and CDR2 as YYEEEE. The CDR3 DNA is TGTGCCAGCAGCTTGACCGGGGGATACTCTGGAAACACCATATATTTT. Translation: CASSLTGGYSGNTIYF.

This clonotype was counted ten times or more. V gene TRBV29-1 combines with J gene TRBJ1-1, with 8 bases lining up with TRBD1. Germline-derived CDR1 and CDR2 are SQVTM and ANQGSEA. The junction had 13 bases not matched to a gene; V was cut back by 2 bases and J by 11 bases. The CDR3 is 14 amino acids. The CDR3 nucleotides read TGCAGCGTTGAATCAGGGGGCGCGTTAGGTGATGCTTTCTTT. This sequence encodes CSVESGGALGDAFF.

To note about this clonotype: Just one base apart from a much larger clone, this may be a read error. The chain uses TRBV7-2 and TRBJ2-7, with D possibly called TRBD1 or TRBD2 (6 bases each). The CDR3 covers 15 residues. The V and J ends lost 7 bases and 12 bases respectively, with 28 bases between them. Germline CDR1 and CDR2: SGHTA and FQGNSA. The CDR3 reads CASTPATLQGLQRYF. DNA of the CDR3: TGTGCCAGCACCCCGGCAACTTTACAGGGACTGCAGCGGTACTTC.

This clonotype has just a few counts. Germline and junction disagree at one end, which may indicate a read error. This chain joins TRBV10-3 and TRBJ1-4; no clear D gene. The CDR3 extends over 14 amino acids. The V gene's germline CDR1 is ENHRY and CDR2 SYGVKD. CDR3 bases: TGTGCCAGCAGTTACAAGGGTGGTAATGAAAAACTGTTTTTT. Residues: CASSYKGGNEKLFF.

This sequence joins TRBV2 and TRBJ2-7, with 11 bases aligning to TRBD1. The better agreement between TRBJ2-1 and the DNA end casts doubt on the J call. Germline CDR1 reads SNHLY; CDR2 reads FYNNEI. The length of the CDR3 is 15 residues. The CDR3 DNA reads TGTGCCAGCAGTCGGACAGGGGGCGCGGGGAATGAGCAGTTCTTC. Protein product: CASSRTGGAGNEQFF.

Details on this clonotype: A much larger clone is a single base away; this may be a read error. The chain has TRBV7-9 and TRBJ2-7, with D possibly called TRBD1 or TRBD2 (5 bases each). Trimming took off 5 bases at V and 3 bases at J, with 11 bases between the two ends. Germline V gives CDR1 SEHNR, CDR2 FQNEAQ (reference sequence). CDR3 length equals 13 residues. The CDR3 sequence: CASSRGKGYEQYF. The DNA of the CDR3 is TGTGCCAGCAGCCGGGGCAAGGGCTACGAGCAGTACTTC.